The sequence of this T cell receptor (beta chain) was determined in a study of monozygotic twins with inflammatory bowel disease. The authors made each sample's cDNA in eight separate reactions. TCRdb processed the 5' RACE reads again and assigns one entry to each CDR3 protein, with no DNA. The sample totals 350,000 to 500,000 distinct CDR3 sequences. General study results and limits: Healthy co-twins showed greater TCRbeta diversity (inverse Simpson) than IBD patients. The sharing of clonotypes with others was lower in IBD patients than in healthy twins, especially with disease activity.

Remarks on this clonotype: Antigen unknown.

The germline V gene encodes CDR1 SGHTA and CDR2 FQGNSA. This CDR3 region has 12 residues. Collection yielded 2 to 3 ml of blood per donor. The gene calls are TRBV7-2 and TRBJ2-3. The TCR originated in a human donor with ulcerative colitis or Crohn's disease, or a healthy co-twin of an affected twin (not recorded which). Specimen: blood. CDR3 protein: CASSRARDTQYF. Drawing the rest from reference TRBV7-2 and TRBJ2-3, the complete variable domain is GAGVSQSPSNKVTEKGKDVELRCDPISGHTALYWYRQSLGQGLEFLIYFQGNSAPDKSGLPSDRFSAERTGGSVSTLTIQRTQQEDSAVYLCASSRARDTQYFGPGTRLTVL.